This TCR beta chain originates from a study of blood T cell repertoires in COVID-19. TCRdb's copy holds only in-frame clones and misses some; the assay was immunoSEQ multiplex PCR. The top ten hold approximately 1.3% of the sample, which has fewer than 500,000 clones, 70% to 90% seen once. The germline V gene encodes CDR1 SGHRS and CDR2 YFSETQ. The CDR3 extends over 14 amino acids. V lost 6 bases to trimming and J lost 7 bases; unmatched junction nucleotides: 8. The TCR originated in a man aged 30-40 years who had recovered from COVID-19. The chain recombines TRBV5-1 with TRBJ2-2; TRBD1 matches at 8 bases. Sequenced: PBMCs or T cells enriched from blood (not recorded which). CDR3 in DNA: TGCGCCAGCAACCCGACAGGGGTTTACGGGGAGCTGTTTTTT. Amino acids: CASNPTGVYGELFF.